The present TCR beta chain was sequenced within a study of shared clonotypes between healthy human individuals. DNA at roughly 0.2 ug, tens of thousands of T cell genomes, went into sorted-subset replicate PCRs. TCRdb's copy holds only in-frame clones and misses some; the assay was immunoSEQ multiplex PCR. The sample shows roughly 2.1 million clones, about 92% of them seen only once. Terminally differentiated effector memory CD45RA+ cells were excluded by CCR7 positive selection of CD45RO-negative cells. V lost 4 bases to trimming and J lost 5 bases; unmatched junction nucleotides: 9. The length of the CDR3 is 14 residues. Per germline, CDR1 SGHRS and CDR2 YFSETQ.

The chain links TRBV5-1 to TRBJ2-7, with 7 nucleotides matching TRBD1. Input material: naive CD8+ T cells from PBMCs. This TCR was recovered from a man aged 18-30 years in good health. Some clones in this sample may be carry-over from other donors' samples. In nucleotides, the CDR3 is TGCGCCAGCAGCCGCCGGACAGGTGGCCACGAGCAGTACTTC. It translates to CASSRRTGGHEQYF. The whole variable domain, filled in from reference TRBV5-1 and TRBJ2-7, reads KAGVTQTPRYLIKTRGQQVTLSCSPISGHRSVSWYQQTPGQGLQFLFEYFSETQRNKGNFPGRFSGRQFSNSRSEMNVSTLELGDSALYLCASSRRTGGHEQYFGPGTRLTVT.